The T cell receptor beta chain described here comes from a study of sequential checkpoint blockade in melanoma. Study context: DNA from 91 pretreatment tumor samples underwent TCRβ immunosequencing. Twenty-two patients had matched tumor biopsies before treatment and at week 13 after nivolumab or ipilimumab alone.

The treatment denotes: randomized to nivolumab then ipilimumab (arm A) or the reverse (arm B). CDR1 is LNHDA and CDR2 is SQIVND in the germline V gene (reference sequence). Trimming left V 2 bases short and J 2 bases short, with 13 bases between. The CDR3 is 15 residues long. Measured with immunoSEQ multiplex PCR; TCRdb has only the in-frame clones, and not every one. The table lists about 20,000 clones, roughly 28% of them singletons. V is TRBV19 and J is TRBJ2-7; D gene ambiguous. The specimen comprised tumor tissue (inferred from file names), sampled from a patient given nivolumab and ipilimumab in sequence. This TCR derives from a human donor with melanoma. CDR3 region: CASSIPSRVPYEQYF. CDR3 DNA sequence: TGTGCCAGTAGTATACCATCAAGGGTACCCTACGAGCAGTACTTC.